Ten or more counts support the clone carrying this TCR beta chain. Antigen: not known. This sample was included in a study of T-cell reconstitution after alpha-beta-depleted transplantation in children. Unique molecular identifiers were incorporated when the TCRbeta library was constructed. TCRdb analysed the PCR reads with MiXCR anew, one entry per CDR3 protein. Of roughly 200,000 distinct CDR3 sequences in the sample, roughly 10% were seen once. Whole-study results and caveats: Surviving recipient T cells and intrathymic progenitors accounted for some patients' high TCRbeta diversity at day 60. One year after transplant, T-cell counts and diversity came mostly from newly produced T cells.

This specimen was PBMCs, taken before TCRalphabeta/CD19-depleted stem cell transplant. The TCR was taken from a child younger than two with acute myeloid leukemia, due to receive a stem cell transplant.

The CDR3 DNA reads TGTGCCAGCAGCTTGGACAGCGGGAACCCGGATGGCTACACCTTC. It translates to CASSLDSGNPDGYTF. This chain joins TRBV5-5 and TRBJ1-2; D is uncertain. The V gene's germline CDR1 is SGHKS and CDR2 YYEKEE (reference sequence). Trimming took off 0 bases at V and 6 bases at J, with 15 bases between the two ends. This CDR3 has 15 amino acids.